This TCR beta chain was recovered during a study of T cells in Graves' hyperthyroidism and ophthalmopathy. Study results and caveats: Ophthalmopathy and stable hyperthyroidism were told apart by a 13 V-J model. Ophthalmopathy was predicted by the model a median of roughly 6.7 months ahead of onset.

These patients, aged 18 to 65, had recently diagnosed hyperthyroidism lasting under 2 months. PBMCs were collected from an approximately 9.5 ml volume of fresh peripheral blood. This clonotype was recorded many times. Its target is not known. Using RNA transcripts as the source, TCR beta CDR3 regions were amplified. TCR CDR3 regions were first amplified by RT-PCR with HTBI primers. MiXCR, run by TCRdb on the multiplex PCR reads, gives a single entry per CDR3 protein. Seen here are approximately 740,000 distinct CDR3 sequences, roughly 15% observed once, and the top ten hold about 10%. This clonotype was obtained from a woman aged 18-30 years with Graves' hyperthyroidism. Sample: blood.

DNA of the CDR3: TGCAGCGCCCTGGGAAGCAAAAACATTCAGTACTTC. Translating it yields CSALGSKNIQYF. This sequence joins TRBV29-1 and TRBJ2-4; D is uncertain. The length of the CDR3 is 12 residues. Germline V gene sequence: CDR1 SQVTM, CDR2 ANQGSEA. V was trimmed by 7 bases and J by 3 bases, leaving 10 bases between them.